A selection of T cell receptor beta chains follows, all from one sample in a study of CD8 T cells in ankylosing spondylitis. In TCRdb, the 5' RACE reads were re-called with MiXCR into one record per CDR3 protein. The repertoire holds about 150,000 distinct CDR3 sequences, with around 42% as singletons. The sequencing sample was made of synovial fluid, either unsorted or a sorted T cell fraction (not recorded which). These receptors were collected from a male donor with ankylosing spondylitis. The CDR3 runs from the conserved cysteine through the conserved F or W.

V,CDR3
TRBV7-9,CASSPIGQAGMNTEAFF
TRBV20-1,CSACDRSSFYGYTF
TRBV3-1,CASSPGQEYSNQPQHF
TRBV2,CASIGPEENYGYTF
TRBV5-1,CASSLITGENYGYTF
TRBV12-3/TRBV12-4,CASSPRLDRGLYEQYF
TRBV24-1,CATSDLGTASLDEQFF
TRBV10-3,CAISFSGGKETQYF
TRBV18,CASSPTGDYEQYF
TRBV11-2,CASSPQDTQLNNEQFF
TRBV6-2/TRBV6-3,CASSGSGLAQYNEQFF
TRBV27,CASSSMTGGGNEAFF
TRBV11-2,CASSPIRPANRDRSYNEQFF
TRBV6-2/TRBV6-3,CASKAVATGELFF
TRBV4-1,CASSQGLAGDQNIQYF
TRBV7-8,CASSLRLAGEAEQYF
TRBV27,CASSAGTSRRTDTQYF
TRBV12-3/TRBV12-4,CASSLRLALSTDTQYF
TRBV29-1,CSVNRLAGGETQYF
TRBV3-1,CASSQDPGLAGINEQFF
TRBV5-1,CASSLSGGDEQFF
TRBV4-1,CASSLGTRNYEQYF
TRBV9,CASSVFPGLNTEAFF
TRBV3-1,CASSQDLWEGDTEAFF
TRBV4-2,CASSQVVLAENENYNEQFF
TRBV4-1,CASSLRWVGKRLGRFYGYTF
TRBV2,CASGGTSGTASTDTQYF
TRBV13,CASRTHRDWIGELFF
TRBV20-1,CSAGNWDEQFF
TRBV6-4,CASSDSPQGADTQYF
TRBV7-9,CASSLERVGSYNSPLHF
TRBV27,CASSWTGTYEQYF
TRBV5-1,CASSLWRGQGAFNYGYTF
TRBV20-1,CSHQHHNEQFF
TRBV12-3/TRBV12-4,CASTSRGSNYGYTF
TRBV29-1,CSASSRKGQAPNEQFF
TRBV4-1,CASSQGQGGTEAFF
TRBV25-1,CASSTAYGYTF
TRBV7-9,CASSLLGGEDPYNEQFF
TRBV20-1,CSARDKQGADTQYF
TRBV29-1,CSVETGGRTEAFF
TRBV28,CASSPLLGQGARPDTQYF
TRBV4-3,CASSQDRSNTEAFF
TRBV4-2,CASSQEPLSSYEQYF
TRBV28,CASSPAASGRNNEQFF
TRBV3-1,CASSAGSIGEAFF
TRBV28,CASSSDIYREQTSTDTQYF
TRBV11-2,CASSLGSSGANVLTF
TRBV4-1,CASSPSGGAADTQYF
TRBV19,CASSTGKVPNTGELFF